This is a list of T cell receptor beta chains from one sample in a study of blood T cell repertoires in COVID-19. The protocol was immunoSEQ multiplex PCR, while the TCRdb copy is restricted to in-frame clones and leaves out a portion. The sample lists 85,000 to 130,000 clones, 80% to 95% occurring once. Sample: peripheral blood. Receptors were obtained from a man in his 70s with acute or convalescent COVID-19. The CDR3 runs from the conserved cysteine through the conserved F or W. A D gene is named only where the DNA matches it firmly. Expanded clones are given a class, and other clones once, few, many or no size at all.

j_gene | v_gene | d_gene | abundance | len | CDR3nt | CDR3aa
TRBJ2-2 | TRBV7-9 | TRBD2 | . | 18 | TGTGCCAGCAGCTCAAAATCCAGACTAGCGGGAGAGACCGGGGAGCTGTTTTTT | CASSSKSRLAGETGELFF
TRBJ2-7 | TRBV19 | . | . | 14 | TGTGCCAGTAGTATGAGACAGTCATCCTACGAGCAGTACTTC | CASSMRQSSYEQYF
TRBJ1-6 | TRBV6-6 | . | many | 10 | TGTGCCAGCAGTTCGGGAACCCTCCACTTT | CASSSGTLHF
TRBJ1-3 | TRBV25-1 | . | . | 12 | TGTGCCAGCAGTGATTTAGGGGACACCATATATTTT | CASSDLGDTIYF
TRBJ1-4 | TRBV21-1 | . | . | 15 | TGTGCCAGCAGCGAAAGACAGGGATTAAGCGAAAAACTGTTTTTT | CASSERQGLSEKLFF
TRBJ2-2 | TRBV11-3 | . | . | 15 | TGTGCCAGCAGCTTGCGTGGGAGCAACACCGGGGAGCTGTTTTTT | CASSLRGSNTGELFF
TRBJ1-5 | TRBV19 | . | . | 15 | TGTGCCAGTACTCCCTCGGGGGGTGGGAATCAGCCCCAGCATTTT | CASTPSGGGNQPQHF
TRBJ2-7 | TRBV5-5 | TRBD1 | . | 14 | TGTGCCAGCAGCCCGGGACAGGGAGCCTACGAGCAGTACTTC | CASSPGQGAYEQYF
TRBJ2-2 | TRBV19 | TRBD2 | . | 13 | TGTGCCGGGGGGGATGGTGGTCCCGGGGAGCTGTTTTTT | CAGGDGGPGELFF
TRBJ2-1 | TRBV11-2 | TRBD2 | . | 14 | TGTGCCAGCAGCAATAGCGGGGGGGCAAATGAGCAGTTCTTC | CASSNSGGANEQFF
TRBJ1-6 | TRBV4-2 | . | . | 18 | TGTGCCAGCAGCCAAGTCGACACCTCGAGCTCCTATAATTCACCCCTCCACTTT | CASSQVDTSSSYNSPLHF
TRBJ1-1 | TRBV5-4 | TRBD1 | . | 12 | TGTGCCAGCAGCCCGAGACAGGGACAAGGTTTCTTT | CASSPRQGQGFF
TRBJ1-1 | TRBV15 | TRBD1 | . | 15 | TGTGCCACCAGCAGGGACAGGGACCTAAACACTGAAGCTTTCTTT | CATSRDRDLNTEAFF
TRBJ2-5 | TRBV19 | . | . | 15 | TGTGCCAGTAGTATGGAGGTGGTTATAGGGGAGACCCAGTACTTC | CASSMEVVIGETQYF
TRBJ2-5 | TRBV7-8 | . | . | 18 | TGTGCCAGCAGCTTAGACTTCCCCCTACGGGGCGGGGTTAAGACCCAGTACTTC | CASSLDFPLRGGVKTQYF
TRBJ1-2 | TRBV28 | . | . | 12 | TGTGCCAGCAGTTCGAGTTCAGGACAGTCCATTTTC | CASSSSSGQSIF
TRBJ2-2 | TRBV5-6 | TRBD2 | . | 18 | TGTGCCAGCAGCTTGGTACGTCGGGGGGGCAGACGCACCGGGGAGCTGTTTTTT | CASSLVRRGGRRTGELFF
TRBJ1-2 | TRBV29-1 | . | . | 10 | TGCAGCGTGGAAGTTCCTCGCTACACCTTC | CSVEVPRYTF
TRBJ1-2 | TRBV6-5 | . | . | 13 | TGTGCCAGTTCGATTTTAGCTAACTATGGCTACACCTTC | CASSILANYGYTF
TRBJ2-2 | TRBV10-2 | . | . | 13 | TGCGCCAGCCGGGAGCGTAACACCGGGGAGCTGTTTTTT | CASRERNTGELFF
TRBJ1-5 | TRBV6-6 | . | few | 13 | TGTGCCAGCAGGCCGGGACAACTTCAGCCCCAGCATTTT | CASRPGQLQPQHF
TRBJ2-1 | TRBV6-1 | TRBD1 | . | 20 | TGTGCCAGCAGTGAAATATTCGTCGGGGGACAGGGGGAGTCCTACAATGAGCAGTTCTTC | CASSEIFVGGQGESYNEQFF
TRBJ1-2 | TRBV6-5 | TRBD1 | once | 15 | TGTGCCAGCAGTTACTCCCGCGGACAGGGAGAGGCCCACACCTTC | CASSYSRGQGEAHTF
TRBJ2-5 | TRBV5-1 | TRBD2 | . | 15 | TGCGCCAGCAGCTCGGAGGGGACTATCCAAGAGACCCAGTACTTC | CASSSEGTIQETQYF
TRBJ2-3 | TRBV7-8 | . | . | 17 | TGTGCCAGCAGCTTAGCGTTCGTACGATCCCGCCAGGATACGCAGTATTTT | CASSLAFVRSRQDTQYF
TRBJ2-5 | TRBV6-1 | TRBD1 | . | 13 | TGTGCCAGCACCAGGACAGGGTGGGAGACCCAGTACTTC | CASTRTGWETQYF
TRBJ1-1 | TRBV2 | . | . | 13 | TGTGCCAGCAGTGATCACAGGGCCACTGAAGCTTTCTTT | CASSDHRATEAFF
TRBJ1-4 | TRBV5-5 | TRBD1 | . | 15 | TGTGCCAGCAGCTTCTCAGGGGGCGGGAGTGAAAAACTGTTTTTT | CASSFSGGGSEKLFF
TRBJ2-6 | TRBV7-3 | . | . | 20 | TGTGCCAGCAGCTTAACGCCTGGCATCCTAGCCTCCTCTGGGGCCAACGTCCTGACTTTC | CASSLTPGILASSGANVLTF
TRBJ1-5 | TRBV6-4 | . | . | 18 | TGTGCCAGCAGTGACTCGAGGCCAGGGCGGTCTAGCAATCAGCCCCAGCATTTT | CASSDSRPGRSSNQPQHF
TRBJ1-3 | TRBV3-1/TRBV3-2 | TRBD1 | . | 11 | TGTGCCAGCAGCCAAGGGGGACAGCTATATTTT | CASSQGGQLYF
TRBJ2-2 | TRBV11-3 | TRBD2 | . | 18 | TGTGCCAGCAGCTTAGAGCAAAGCGGGAGTGCGAACACCGGGGAGCTGTTTTTT | CASSLEQSGSANTGELFF
TRBJ2-1 | TRBV5-1 | TRBD2 | . | 14 | TGCGCCAGCAGCCGGGAGGGCCGTGTGGGTGAGCAGTTCTTC | CASSREGRVGEQFF
TRBJ1-2 | TRBV20-1 | . | . | 11 | TGCAGTGCTAGTAAGACAATCGGCTACACCTTC | CSASKTIGYTF
TRBJ2-7 | TRBV11-3 | TRBD2 | once | 16 | TGTGCCAGCAGCAGCCCAGCCAGCGGGAGGAGGAACGAGCAGTACTTC | CASSSPASGRRNEQYF
TRBJ1-1 | TRBV2 | TRBD1 | . | 12 | TGTGCCCCCAGGAGGGGGCGAACTGAAGCTTTCTTT | CAPRRGRTEAFF
TRBJ1-5 | TRBV7-9 | . | once | 14 | TGTGCCAGCAGCTTGGCAGGGAGCAATCAGCCCCAGCATTTT | CASSLAGSNQPQHF
TRBJ2-3 | TRBV7-8 | . | . | 13 | TGTGCCAGCAGCTTAGGGCGGGCAGATACGCAGTATTTT | CASSLGRADTQYF
TRBJ1-2 | TRBV18 | . | . | 13 | TGTGCCAGCTCACGGCAGGGCAACTATGGCTACACCTTC | CASSRQGNYGYTF
TRBJ2-7 | TRBV6-6 | TRBD2 | . | 15 | TGTGCCAGCAGTTACTCGGGGACTAGCGGCTACGAGCAGTACTTC | CASSYSGTSGYEQYF